Listed below are T cell receptor beta chains from one sample, sequenced in a study of T-cell memory formation after mild COVID-19. MiXCR, applied by TCRdb to the 5' RACE reads, yields one record per CDR3 protein. This table has around 310,000 distinct CDR3 sequences, 14% appearing once. The sample taken for sequencing was PBMCs or a T cell subset sorted from them (not recorded which). The receptors originated from a man younger than 35 who had mild COVID-19 (a few samples of this study predate the infection). Cell type and time point are not known. The CDR3 runs from the conserved cysteine through the conserved F or W. D genes are given only for firm matches. A row's size may be missing; if present it is once, few, many or a size class.

cdr3_length: 14; clone_size: few; d_call: NA; j_call: TRBJ2-3; v_call: TRBV4-2; cdr3_aa: CASSPLGTSDTQYF; cdr3_nt: TGTGCCAGCAGCCCCCTGGGTACATCAGATACGCAGTATTTT
cdr3_length: 17; clone_size: few; d_call: NA; j_call: TRBJ1-3; v_call: TRBV20-1; cdr3_aa: CSARASPGQDSGNTIYF; cdr3_nt: TGCAGTGCTAGAGCGTCCCCGGGACAAGACTCTGGAAACACCATATATTTT
cdr3_length: 15; clone_size: NA; d_call: NA; j_call: TRBJ2-2; v_call: TRBV5-1; cdr3_aa: CASSSTARGTGELFF; cdr3_nt: TGCGCCAGCAGCTCTACTGCACGTGGCACCGGGGAGCTGTTTTTT
cdr3_length: 13; clone_size: NA; d_call: TRBD1; j_call: TRBJ1-2; v_call: TRBV5-1; cdr3_aa: CASSPDRDQGYTF; cdr3_nt: TGCGCCAGCAGCCCCGACAGGGATCAAGGCTACACCTTC
cdr3_length: 13; clone_size: NA; d_call: NA; j_call: TRBJ2-3; v_call: TRBV20-1; cdr3_aa: CSASSEATDTQYF; cdr3_nt: TGCAGTGCTAGCTCCGAGGCCACAGATACGCAGTATTTT
cdr3_length: 17; clone_size: many; d_call: TRBD1; j_call: TRBJ1-1; v_call: TRBV4-3; cdr3_aa: CASSQRGTVRQGEKAFF; cdr3_nt: TGCGCCAGCAGCCAAAGAGGGACGGTGCGGCAGGGGGAAAAAGCTTTCTTT
cdr3_length: 11; clone_size: NA; d_call: NA; j_call: TRBJ1-1; v_call: TRBV6-6; cdr3_aa: CASMLYTEAFF; cdr3_nt: TGTGCCAGCATGTTGTACACTGAAGCTTTCTTT
cdr3_length: 16; clone_size: few; d_call: NA; j_call: TRBJ2-3; v_call: TRBV7-9; cdr3_aa: CASSFLSIGAFGTQYF; cdr3_nt: TGTGCCAGCAGCTTTTTGTCAATTGGGGCCTTCGGTACGCAGTATTTT
cdr3_length: 13; clone_size: few; d_call: NA; j_call: TRBJ1-1; v_call: TRBV6-1; cdr3_aa: CASSEAPSGRVFF; cdr3_nt: TGTGCCAGCAGTGAAGCGCCGTCCGGGAGAGTGTTCTTT
cdr3_length: 16; clone_size: NA; d_call: NA; j_call: TRBJ2-1; v_call: TRBV4-1; cdr3_aa: CASSEVGASSYNEQFF; cdr3_nt: TGCGCCAGTTCTGAGGTTGGGGCAAGCTCCTACAATGAGCAGTTCTTC
cdr3_length: 14; clone_size: few; d_call: NA; j_call: TRBJ2-1; v_call: TRBV4-1; cdr3_aa: CASSQRDSHNEQFF; cdr3_nt: TGCGCCAGCAGCCAAAGGGACTCCCACAATGAGCAGTTCTTC
cdr3_length: 13; clone_size: few; d_call: NA; j_call: TRBJ1-2; v_call: TRBV5-1; cdr3_aa: CASSLASRGIYTF; cdr3_nt: TGCGCCAGCAGCTTAGCATCCAGGGGTATCTACACCTTC
cdr3_length: 14; clone_size: few; d_call: TRBD1; j_call: TRBJ1-4; v_call: TRBV19; cdr3_aa: CASSPGQTNEKLFF; cdr3_nt: TGTGCCAGTAGTCCGGGACAGACTAATGAAAAACTGTTTTTT
cdr3_length: 14; clone_size: NA; d_call: NA; j_call: TRBJ2-7; v_call: TRBV11-2; cdr3_aa: CASSLGVNLYEQYF; cdr3_nt: TGTGCCAGCAGCTTAGGAGTGAATTTATACGAGCAGTACTTC
cdr3_length: 12; clone_size: NA; d_call: NA; j_call: TRBJ2-7; v_call: TRBV5-5; cdr3_aa: CASSSGMGEQYF; cdr3_nt: TGTGCCAGCAGCTCCGGAATGGGGGAGCAGTACTTC
cdr3_length: 13; clone_size: few; d_call: NA; j_call: TRBJ2-1; v_call: TRBV29-1; cdr3_aa: CSVEGPSDREPFF; cdr3_nt: TGCAGCGTTGAAGGCCCTAGCGACAGGGAGCCGTTCTTC
cdr3_length: 10; clone_size: few; d_call: NA; j_call: TRBJ2-1; v_call: TRBV12-3/TRBV12-4; cdr3_aa: CASGTNEQFF; cdr3_nt: TGTGCCAGCGGCACCAATGAGCAGTTCTTC
cdr3_length: 14; clone_size: NA; d_call: TRBD2; j_call: TRBJ2-1; v_call: TRBV20-1; cdr3_aa: CSATLGGVYNEQFF; cdr3_nt: TGCAGTGCTACCCTGGGGGGGGTTTACAATGAGCAGTTCTTC
cdr3_length: 14; clone_size: NA; d_call: TRBD1; j_call: TRBJ2-1; v_call: TRBV7-3; cdr3_aa: CASSPPGTGGKQFF; cdr3_nt: TGTGCCAGCAGCCCCCCGGGGACAGGGGGTAAGCAGTTCTTC
cdr3_length: 13; clone_size: NA; d_call: NA; j_call: TRBJ1-4; v_call: TRBV2; cdr3_aa: CASRADVNEKLFF; cdr3_nt: TGTGCCAGCAGAGCGGACGTCAATGAAAAACTGTTTTTT
cdr3_length: 17; clone_size: NA; d_call: TRBD2; j_call: TRBJ2-1; v_call: TRBV4-1; cdr3_aa: CASSQVLLLAGRNEQFF; cdr3_nt: TGCGCCAGCAGCCAAGTCCTTCTTCTAGCGGGGAGGAATGAGCAGTTCTTC
cdr3_length: 15; clone_size: NA; d_call: NA; j_call: TRBJ1-3; v_call: TRBV4-1; cdr3_aa: CASSQDNRVGNTIYF; cdr3_nt: TGCGCCAGCAGCCAAGATAACAGGGTAGGAAACACCATATATTTT
cdr3_length: 14; clone_size: NA; d_call: TRBD2; j_call: TRBJ2-7; v_call: TRBV20-1; cdr3_aa: CSAPVAGQSYEQYF; cdr3_nt: TGCAGTGCTCCGGTAGCGGGGCAATCCTACGAGCAGTACTTC
cdr3_length: 15; clone_size: NA; d_call: TRBD2; j_call: TRBJ2-7; v_call: TRBV27; cdr3_aa: CASSPYLAGGYEQYF; cdr3_nt: TGTGCCAGCAGTCCTTACCTAGCGGGGGGCTACGAGCAGTACTTC
cdr3_length: 14; clone_size: NA; d_call: TRBD2; j_call: TRBJ2-7; v_call: TRBV7-6; cdr3_aa: CASSLGGTIYEQYF; cdr3_nt: TGTGCCAGCAGCTTAGGGGGGACTATCTACGAGCAGTACTTC
cdr3_length: 14; clone_size: few; d_call: NA; j_call: TRBJ2-5; v_call: TRBV5-8; cdr3_aa: CASSLVGTGETQYF; cdr3_nt: TGTGCCAGCAGCTTGGTGGGGACTGGGGAGACCCAGTACTTC
cdr3_length: 14; clone_size: NA; d_call: NA; j_call: TRBJ1-2; v_call: TRBV12-2; cdr3_aa: CASRLYGGRRGYTF; cdr3_nt: TGTGCAAGTCGCTTATACGGGGGAAGAAGGGGCTACACCTTC
cdr3_length: 14; clone_size: few; d_call: NA; j_call: TRBJ2-3; v_call: TRBV9; cdr3_aa: CASSVDPSPDTQYF; cdr3_nt: TGTGCCAGCAGCGTAGATCCTAGCCCAGATACGCAGTATTTT
cdr3_length: 15; clone_size: NA; d_call: NA; j_call: TRBJ1-5; v_call: TRBV7-8; cdr3_aa: CASSQHRGGNQPQHF; cdr3_nt: TGTGCCAGCAGCCAGCATCGGGGAGGCAATCAGCCCCAGCATTTT
cdr3_length: 13; clone_size: NA; d_call: NA; j_call: TRBJ1-1; v_call: TRBV7-9; cdr3_aa: CASVRTVSTEAFF; cdr3_nt: TGTGCCAGTGTTAGGACTGTAAGCACTGAAGCTTTCTTT
cdr3_length: 12; clone_size: NA; d_call: TRBD1; j_call: TRBJ2-1; v_call: TRBV28; cdr3_aa: CASMTPGGEQFF; cdr3_nt: TGTGCCAGCATGACCCCAGGGGGCGAGCAGTTCTTC
cdr3_length: 16; clone_size: NA; d_call: TRBD1; j_call: TRBJ1-5; v_call: TRBV27; cdr3_aa: CASSFSGGNLNQPQHF; cdr3_nt: TGTGCCAGCAGTTTCTCAGGGGGAAACCTCAATCAGCCCCAGCATTTT
cdr3_length: 12; clone_size: few; d_call: NA; j_call: TRBJ1-5; v_call: TRBV10-3; cdr3_aa: CAISEVNQPQHF; cdr3_nt: TGTGCCATCAGTGAAGTCAATCAGCCCCAGCATTTT
cdr3_length: 18; clone_size: many; d_call: TRBD2; j_call: TRBJ2-3; v_call: TRBV4-3; cdr3_aa: CASSQVWERGADTDTQYF; cdr3_nt: TGCGCCAGCAGCCAAGTTTGGGAGCGGGGGGCCGATACAGATACGCAGTATTTT
cdr3_length: 16; clone_size: NA; d_call: NA; j_call: TRBJ1-3; v_call: TRBV5-1; cdr3_aa: CASSAGGGFSGNTIYF; cdr3_nt: TGCGCCAGCAGCGCCGGTGGGGGATTCTCTGGAAACACCATATATTTT
cdr3_length: 14; clone_size: NA; d_call: NA; j_call: TRBJ1-1; v_call: TRBV7-2; cdr3_aa: CASTYRQVNTEAFF; cdr3_nt: TGTGCCAGCACCTACAGACAGGTGAACACTGAAGCTTTCTTT
cdr3_length: 17; clone_size: NA; d_call: TRBD1; j_call: TRBJ1-2; v_call: TRBV7-2; cdr3_aa: CASSPWTGGQRNYGYTF; cdr3_nt: TGTGCCAGCAGCCCGTGGACAGGGGGCCAACGTAACTATGGCTACACCTTC
cdr3_length: 13; clone_size: few; d_call: NA; j_call: TRBJ1-2; v_call: TRBV10-3; cdr3_aa: CAIGAPSNYGYTF; cdr3_nt: TGTGCCATCGGGGCGCCCTCTAACTATGGCTACACCTTC
cdr3_length: 13; clone_size: NA; d_call: NA; j_call: TRBJ2-2; v_call: TRBV3-1; cdr3_aa: CASSGGSAGELFF; cdr3_nt: TGTGCCAGCAGCGGGGGGAGTGCCGGGGAGCTGTTTTTT
cdr3_length: 15; clone_size: NA; d_call: TRBD1; j_call: TRBJ2-7; v_call: TRBV5-1; cdr3_aa: CASSSRPDRGDEQYF; cdr3_nt: TGCGCCAGCAGCTCGCGCCCGGACAGGGGTGACGAGCAGTACTTC
cdr3_length: 14; clone_size: many; d_call: TRBD1; j_call: TRBJ1-2; v_call: TRBV4-1; cdr3_aa: CASSLGTGNSGYTF; cdr3_nt: TGCGCCAGCAGCCTTGGGACAGGGAATAGTGGCTACACCTTC
cdr3_length: 12; clone_size: NA; d_call: NA; j_call: TRBJ1-1; v_call: TRBV28; cdr3_aa: CASSPQVGEAFF; cdr3_nt: TGTGCCAGCAGTCCTCAGGTTGGTGAAGCTTTCTTT